The entry below gives a single T cell receptor beta chain sequence along with its context. The data belong to a study of T cell responses to AZD1222 COVID-19 vaccine. Method: immunoSEQ multiplex PCR; TCRdb's copy keeps in-frame clones and lacks some. The sample comprises under 130,000 clones, about 94% of which are singletons, and roughly 2% rests with the top ten. This CDR3 region has 12 residues. Trimming shortened V by 3 bases and J by 6 bases, and 9 bases separated the two germline ends. Germline CDR1 and CDR2: SGDLS and YYNGEE. The V call is TRBV9, the J call TRBJ1-1; no reliable D call. The input for sequencing was peripheral blood, taken on day 0 of AZD1222 vaccination. This clonotype was obtained from an adult in good health. CDR3 sequence: CASSGEVPEAFF. For the CDR3, the DNA is TGTGCCAGCAGCGGGGAGGTTCCTGAAGCTTTCTTT.